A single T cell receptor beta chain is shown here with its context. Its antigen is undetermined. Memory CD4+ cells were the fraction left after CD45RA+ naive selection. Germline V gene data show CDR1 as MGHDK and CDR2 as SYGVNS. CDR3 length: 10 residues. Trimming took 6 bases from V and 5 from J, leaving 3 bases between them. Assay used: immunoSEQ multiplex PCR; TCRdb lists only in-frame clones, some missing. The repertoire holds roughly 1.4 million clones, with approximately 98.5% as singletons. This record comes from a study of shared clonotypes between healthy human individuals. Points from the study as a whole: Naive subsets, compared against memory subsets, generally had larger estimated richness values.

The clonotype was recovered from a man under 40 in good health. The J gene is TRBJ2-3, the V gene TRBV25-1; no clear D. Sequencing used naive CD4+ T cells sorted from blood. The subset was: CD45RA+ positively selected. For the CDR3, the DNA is TGTGCCAGCAGGAGAGATACGCAGTATTTT. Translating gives CASRRDTQYF.